A single T cell receptor beta chain is shown here with its context. This clonotype has a handful of counts. Its antigen specificity is not known. No much larger clone exists at a distance of one base, and base qualities are not known. This entry is derived from a study of blood T cells in healthy people across ages (dated by TCRdb to between 2015 and 2016). A note on the overall study: In model experiments, template switching captured roughly one uniquely barcoded TCR beta cDNA molecule for every two T cells. Age-related changes in TCR beta repertoire diversity were measured in the study by deep sequencing normalized with unique cDNA molecular identifiers. The donors were split into four age groups: young (average 16 years), middle-aged (more than 35), aged (over 55) and long-lived (about 74). Using the same blood draw, the study looked at two additional independent replicas of 1 million unique cDNA reads for two donors, one aged 18 to 30 and the other aged 80 or older. Overall study outcomes, separate from this receptor: Estimates of total diversity based on one million sequenced T cells were considered lower bounds and underestimates. Compared with the aged group, more naive CD4+ T cells, fewer expanded clones and increased TCR diversity were shown by the long-lived group, suggesting age selection. Observed TCR beta diversity per million T cells fell roughly linearly with age, and a significant reduction was already apparent by age roughly 40. A strong correlation was found between observed TCR beta diversity and the percentage of naive T cells measured by flow cytometry. Bulk unsorted PBMC profiling prevented conclusive comparison of naive and antigen-experienced compartments. Because donor CMV infection status was unknown, age-related changes in expanded clonotypes were potentially confounded.

Donors were 39 systemically healthy Caucasian individuals from Russia aged roughly 6 to 100 years. About 9.8 milliliters of peripheral blood were drawn from each donor into EDTA-treated Vacutainer tubes. PBMCs were isolated by Ficoll-Paque density-gradient centrifugation, with at least 6 million obtained per sample. Trizol reagent was used to extract total RNA from the PBMCs, yielding at least 5.5 micrograms per sample. For every donor, an aliquot of PBMCs went through flow cytometry to measure the percentages of naive CD45RAhigh/CD27high T cells. Taken from cysteine to phenylalanine, the CDR3 has 13 residues. The sequence is cut down to CDR3 DNA, 39 bases in frame from base 1. V gives up 2 bases and J gives up 2 bases, and the segment between their germline ends measures 10 bases. The germline V gene specifies SQVTM as CDR1 and ANQGSEA as CDR2. Library generation was performed with 5' RACE. Sequencing used an Illumina HiSeq 2500. A second PCR of roughly 6 to 12 cycles was performed with a sample-barcoded 5' primer and a J-beta primer mix. Each TCR beta cDNA molecule received a unique molecular identifier from a template-switch 5' adaptor carrying 12 random nucleotides. At least 2.5 million CDR3-containing paired-end reads were obtained from each sample. All of the RNA was converted into first-strand cDNA using the Mint cDNA synthesis kit, with a TRBC-specific oligonucleotide serving as the primer. All cDNA was treated with uracil-DNA glycosylase and then went through a first 18-cycle PCR with the universal primers M1SS and BC2_uni_R. Per the authors' processing: For normalization, 1 million high-quality reads were randomly selected from each sample, with every read carrying a distinct molecular identifier. Reads with shared molecular identifiers were discarded instead of being binned into consensus sequences. CDR3 identification, clonotype clustering and error correction used MiTCR with a Q25 quality threshold and the strictest error-elimination algorithm. A nonparametric unseen species model with Euler transformation was used to estimate lower-bound total TCR beta diversity. TCRdb passed the public sequencing reads through fastp at Q25 and MiXCR, retaining productive beta sequences. Rows are combined by CDR3 protein, so each entry shows the most common genes and DNA. The V and J calls and clone size are TCRdb's, not the authors'. Present in this sample are 760,000 or so distinct CDR3 sequences, 20% to 30% of which were seen just once. The ten largest clones represent roughly 9% of the sample.

These data were also filed under a second study, of T cells of mothers and their children. The second study also describes: Nine systemically healthy Caucasian individuals, comprising three mothers and their six children, were included as donors. cDNA synthesis consumed the entire amount of extracted RNA, loaded at approximately 1.6 ug RNA in each 15 ul reaction. In the second PCR, the M1S primer introduced both the sample barcodes and 2-4 random nucleotides. Each mother yielded over 9 million TCR beta CDR3 reads and each child 3 million to 3.5 million reads. Thymic selection shapes the output of TCR recombination in a similar way in related and unrelated pairs, and inherited differences have a minor effect. Normalized repertoire overlap was always found to be slightly, but never significantly, higher in related mother-child pairs than in unrelated mother-child pairs. No persistent microchimeric T cell clones were found, with a detection sensitivity of around 100 clones per million clonotypes. Deep NGS was used in the study to compare the TCR beta repertoires of mothers and children and to look for features that separate related mother-child pairs from unrelated individuals. Mothers averaged roughly 36 +/- 4 years of age and children averaged roughly 11 +/- 4 years. After adapter ligation with NEBNext reagents, the libraries were sequenced on Illumina HiSeq 2000 with 100+100 nt paired-end reads. Mother and child libraries were prepared a month apart and sequenced in separate runs to prevent cross-contamination. Each donor had between roughly 450,000 and 2,100,000 distinct TCR beta clonotypes identified. Naive TCR beta clonotypes were estimated from low-frequency clonotypes matched to each donor's FACS-determined naive share, without sorting.

The chain links TRBV29-1 with TRBJ2-7; there is no confident call for the D gene. Sequenced sample: blood. This clonotype originated in a boy between 5 and 17 years old in good health. The DNA sequence is given as TGCAGCGTTGAATCCAACAGACCCTACGAGCAGTACTTC. The encoded protein is CSVESNRPYEQYF.